A selection of T cell receptor beta chains follows, all from one sample in a study of long-term antiretroviral therapy in people with HIV. Sequencing was performed with immunoSEQ multiplex PCR; in TCRdb, only in-frame clones are kept and a portion is missing. Found here are roughly 33,000 clones, 60% to 85% of them singletons; the top ten hold roughly 7.2%. The starting material was unsorted PBMCs, obtained 2 years after starting antiretroviral therapy. These receptors were collected from a woman aged 45 to 65 with HIV. The CDR3 runs from the conserved cysteine through the conserved F or W. A D gene is named only where the DNA matches it firmly.

D gene: TRBD2
J gene: TRBJ2-5
V gene: TRBV5-1
CDR3 protein: CASSKGLAGGQETQYF

D gene: -
J gene: TRBJ1-1
V gene: TRBV12-1
CDR3 protein: CASSFGGLQGNTEAFF

D gene: TRBD1
J gene: TRBJ2-7
V gene: TRBV27
CDR3 protein: CASSGQGSGYEQYF

D gene: TRBD2
J gene: TRBJ2-5
V gene: TRBV5-4
CDR3 protein: CASSLESGGTSRLSLYF

D gene: TRBD1
J gene: TRBJ1-2
V gene: TRBV9
CDR3 protein: CASSPQGARYGYTF

D gene: -
J gene: TRBJ1-4
V gene: TRBV4-1
CDR3 protein: CASSRPGRMLNEKLFF

D gene: -
J gene: TRBJ2-2
V gene: TRBV7-7
CDR3 protein: CASSTGLAGELFF

D gene: -
J gene: TRBJ1-2
V gene: TRBV7-8
CDR3 protein: CASSFPGRNYGYTF

D gene: -
J gene: TRBJ1-5
V gene: TRBV7-2
CDR3 protein: CVTAGDQPQHF

D gene: -
J gene: TRBJ2-3
V gene: TRBV27
CDR3 protein: CASSVPGRGTDTQYF

D gene: -
J gene: TRBJ1-5
V gene: TRBV19
CDR3 protein: CASSIRPPVYSNQPQHF

D gene: -
J gene: TRBJ1-4
V gene: TRBV11-1
CDR3 protein: CASSPTATNEKLFF

D gene: TRBD1
J gene: TRBJ2-5
V gene: TRBV6-1
CDR3 protein: CASGQGRETQYF

D gene: TRBD1
J gene: TRBJ1-2
V gene: TRBV6-1
CDR3 protein: CASSDRGGGDYTF